The source of this TCR beta chain is a study of shared clonotypes between healthy human individuals. Study background: Donor ages ranged 18 to 49 years: a couple of women, a few men.

Clones were sequenced by immunoSEQ multiplex PCR, and TCRdb holds only the in-frame ones, with some missing. Among around 500,000 clones listed, more than 75% were seen once. Losses at the gene ends were 3 bases for V and 4 bases for J; bases not matched to a gene: 4. CDR3 length: 16 amino acids. Germline V gene sequence: CDR1 SGHNT, CDR2 YYREEE (reference sequence). V usage is TRBV5-4 and J usage is TRBJ2-5, with 15 bases matching TRBD2. Sequenced sample: PBMCs. This clonotype was obtained from a woman aged 40-49 years in good health. Some clones in this sample may be carry-over from other donors' samples. As DNA, the CDR3 is TGTGCCAGCAGCTGGACTAGCGGGAGGGCCGTAGAGACCCAGTACTTC. Translation gives CASSWTSGRAVETQYF. Complete variable domain (other parts from reference TRBV5-4 and TRBJ2-5): ETGVTQSPTHLIKTRGQQVTLRCSSQSGHNTVSWYQQALGQGPQFIFQYYREEENGRGNFPPRFSGLQFPNYSSELNVNALELDDSALYLCASSWTSGRAVETQYFGPGTRLLVL.